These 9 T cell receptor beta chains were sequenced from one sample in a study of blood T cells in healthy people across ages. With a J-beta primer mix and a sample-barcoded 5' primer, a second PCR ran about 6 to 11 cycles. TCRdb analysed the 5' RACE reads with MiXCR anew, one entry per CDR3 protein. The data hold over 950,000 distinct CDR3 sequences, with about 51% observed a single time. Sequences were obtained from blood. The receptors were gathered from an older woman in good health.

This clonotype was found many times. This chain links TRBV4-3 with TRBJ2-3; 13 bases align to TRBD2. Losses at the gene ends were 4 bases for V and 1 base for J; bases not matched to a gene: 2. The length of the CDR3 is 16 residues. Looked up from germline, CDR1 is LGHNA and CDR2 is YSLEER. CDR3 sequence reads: CASSLTSGRGTDTQYF. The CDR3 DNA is TGCGCCAGCAGCCTTACTAGCGGGAGGGGCACAGATACGCAGTATTTT.

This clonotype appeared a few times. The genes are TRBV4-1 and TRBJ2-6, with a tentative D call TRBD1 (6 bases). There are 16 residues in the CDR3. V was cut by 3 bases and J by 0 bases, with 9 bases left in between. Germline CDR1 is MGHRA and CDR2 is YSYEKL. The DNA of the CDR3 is TGCGCCAGCAGCCACGGACAGATCTCTGGGGCCAACGTCCTGACTTTC. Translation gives CASSHGQISGANVLTF.

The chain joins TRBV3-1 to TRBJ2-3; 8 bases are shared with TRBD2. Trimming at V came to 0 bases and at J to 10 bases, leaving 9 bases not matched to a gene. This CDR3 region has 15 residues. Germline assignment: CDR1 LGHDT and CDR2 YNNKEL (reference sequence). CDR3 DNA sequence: TGTGCCAGCAGCCAAGATTTCAGCGGGAGAGGCCCGCAGTATTTT. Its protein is CASSQDFSGRGPQYF.

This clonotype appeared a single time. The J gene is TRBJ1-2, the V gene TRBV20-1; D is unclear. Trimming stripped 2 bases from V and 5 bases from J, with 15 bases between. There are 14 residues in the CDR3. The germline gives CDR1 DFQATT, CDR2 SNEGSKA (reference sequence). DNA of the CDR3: TGCAGTGCTAGACTGGGAGCCGCTATTTATGGCTACACCTTC. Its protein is CSARLGAAIYGYTF.

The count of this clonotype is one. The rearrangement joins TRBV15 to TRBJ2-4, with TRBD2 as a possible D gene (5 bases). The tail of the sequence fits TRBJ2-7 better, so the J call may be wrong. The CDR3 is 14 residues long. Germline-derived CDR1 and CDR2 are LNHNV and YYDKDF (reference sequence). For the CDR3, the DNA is TGTGCCACCAGCAGAGAAGCGGTCGCCTACGAGCAGTACTTC. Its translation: CATSREAVAYEQYF.

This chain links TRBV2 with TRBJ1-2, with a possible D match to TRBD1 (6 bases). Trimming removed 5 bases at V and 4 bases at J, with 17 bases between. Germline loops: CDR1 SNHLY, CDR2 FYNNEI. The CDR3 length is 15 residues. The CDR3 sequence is CASSSQGTSSYGYTF. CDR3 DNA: TGTGCCAGCAGTTCACAGGGAACTTCGAGCTATGGCTACACCTTC.

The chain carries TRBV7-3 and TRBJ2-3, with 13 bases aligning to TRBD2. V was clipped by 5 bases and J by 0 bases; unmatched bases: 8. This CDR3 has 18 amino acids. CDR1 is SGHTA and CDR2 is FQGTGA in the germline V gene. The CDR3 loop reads CASSPGLAGFDSTDTQYF. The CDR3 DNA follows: TGTGCCAGCAGCCCGGGACTAGCGGGATTTGACAGCACAGATACGCAGTATTTT.

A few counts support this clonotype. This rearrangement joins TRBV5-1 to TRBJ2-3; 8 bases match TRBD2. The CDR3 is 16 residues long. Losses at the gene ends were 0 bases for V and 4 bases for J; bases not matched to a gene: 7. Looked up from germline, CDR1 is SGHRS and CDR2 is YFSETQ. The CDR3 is CASSLVSGKSADTQYF. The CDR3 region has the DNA TGCGCCAGCAGCTTGGTTAGCGGGAAGAGTGCAGATACGCAGTATTTT.

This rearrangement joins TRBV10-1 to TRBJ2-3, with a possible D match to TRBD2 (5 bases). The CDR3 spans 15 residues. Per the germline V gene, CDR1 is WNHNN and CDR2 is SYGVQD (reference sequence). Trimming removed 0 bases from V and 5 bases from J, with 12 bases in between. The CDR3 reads CASSESIGEGDTQYF. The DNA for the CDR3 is TGCGCCAGCAGTGAGTCGATAGGCGAGGGAGATACGCAGTATTTT.